This T cell receptor beta chain stems from a study of T cells in narcolepsy. Study information: Healthy controls were enrolled alongside patients with narcolepsy type 1 or type 2.

Study outcomes and limitations: Comparing one patient's CSF and blood CD4+ clonotypes highlighted HCRT- and TRIB2-specific autoreactive clonotypes. No autoreactive T cell clone sequences appeared in some memory CD4+ repertoires. Blood of same and different patients, but not healthy controls, reportedly held recurring autoreactive clonotypes.

Profiled with immunoSEQ multiplex PCR; TCRdb holds only in-frame clones, not every one. The sample lists 20,000 to 25,000 clones; about 91% were seen once. Germline CDR1 and CDR2: SGHRS and YFSETQ. V lost 4 bases and J 6 bases, leaving 19 bases between the germline ends. The CDR3 runs 15 residues. Of note for this clone: Its specificity is unknown.

The chain combines TRBV5-1 with TRBJ1-2; D is unresolved. This TCR came from a human donor with narcolepsy. The source material was CD45RA- memory CD4+ T cells from PBMCs. The CDR3 reads CASSPPPLEVNGYTF. DNA of the CDR3: TGCGCCAGCAGCCCACCACCATTGGAAGTAAATGGCTACACCTTC.